This entry concerns a single T cell receptor (beta chain). Time point defined: pre-sensitization, week 0. The treatment was: therapeutic diphenylcyclopropenone sensitization with weekly scalp DPC. Unfractionated whole blood was the source from which total RNA was extracted. This specimen belongs to a study of human T cells and chemical hapten exposure. TCRdb independently ran MiXCR on the RACE reads; one entry per CDR3 protein. Of 190,000 or so distinct CDR3 sequences listed, under 35% are singletons. The TCR was taken from a woman in her 30s with alopecia areata. Some clones in this sample may be carry-over from other donors' samples. This sample comprised whole blood, obtained in connection with sensitization to the hapten diphenylcyclopropenone (DPC).

CDR3 protein: CASSYIPDGSRTGRYGYTF. The CDR3 nucleotides read TGTGCCAGCAGTTACATCCCGGACGGCAGCCGAACAGGGCGGTATGGCTACACCTTC. The rearrangement joins TRBV6-2 or TRBV6-3 to TRBJ1-2; tentative D call: TRBD1 (6 bases). V gave up 2 bases and J gave up 5 bases, with 27 bases separating them. Germline lookup yields CDR1 MNHEY and CDR2 SVGEGT. The CDR3 is 19 residues long.